Included here is one T cell receptor beta chain sequence, with context. TCRdb's table, derived via immunoSEQ multiplex PCR, lists solely in-frame clones and lacks some. The repertoire holds roughly 200,000 clones, with just under 95% as singletons. The data originate from a study of control samples from healthy donors and cancer patients. The sequencing input was blood. The clonotype originates from a man aged 50-60 years in good health.

The CDR3 reads CASSLSPGVGGNEQFF. In DNA, the CDR3 is TGTGCCAGCAGCTTAAGTCCAGGGGTAGGCGGGAATGAGCAGTTCTTC. The V call is TRBV7-3, the J call TRBJ2-1, with D possibly being TRBD1 (6 bases). V gave up 1 base and J gave up 7 bases, with 17 bases separating them. Germline values: CDR1 SGHTA, CDR2 FQGTGA. CDR3 length: 16 residues.